This paragraph covers one T cell receptor (beta chain) sequence. The CDR3 covers 14 residues. Germline loops: CDR1 KGHSH, CDR2 LQKENI. The V end was cut by 3 bases, the J end by 2 bases, with 10 bases between. This sample is part of a study of response to subunit inactivated influenza vaccine. Each CDR3 protein is one row after TCRdb ran MiXCR on the RT-PCR reads. The sample contains approximately 500,000 distinct CDR3 sequences, roughly 25% of which appear only once. These data also featured in a second study, about T cells expressing NK-cell markers. As that study records: Libraries used 5'RACE template switching adding universal primer site and UMIs. In several experiments, sorting was confined to alpha-beta TCR T cells through use of an anti-gamma-delta TCR antibody.

This chain connects TRBV18 to TRBJ2-5; possibly TRBD1 for D (6 bases). The sample was CD4+ T cells sorted from PBMCs, taken 11 to 12 days after vaccination. The clonotype comes from a man aged 50 to 59 who received an inactivated influenza vaccine. The CDR3, as DNA: TGTGCCAGCTCACCCGACAGGCTTCAAGAGACCCAGTACTTC. Translation gives CASSPDRLQETQYF.